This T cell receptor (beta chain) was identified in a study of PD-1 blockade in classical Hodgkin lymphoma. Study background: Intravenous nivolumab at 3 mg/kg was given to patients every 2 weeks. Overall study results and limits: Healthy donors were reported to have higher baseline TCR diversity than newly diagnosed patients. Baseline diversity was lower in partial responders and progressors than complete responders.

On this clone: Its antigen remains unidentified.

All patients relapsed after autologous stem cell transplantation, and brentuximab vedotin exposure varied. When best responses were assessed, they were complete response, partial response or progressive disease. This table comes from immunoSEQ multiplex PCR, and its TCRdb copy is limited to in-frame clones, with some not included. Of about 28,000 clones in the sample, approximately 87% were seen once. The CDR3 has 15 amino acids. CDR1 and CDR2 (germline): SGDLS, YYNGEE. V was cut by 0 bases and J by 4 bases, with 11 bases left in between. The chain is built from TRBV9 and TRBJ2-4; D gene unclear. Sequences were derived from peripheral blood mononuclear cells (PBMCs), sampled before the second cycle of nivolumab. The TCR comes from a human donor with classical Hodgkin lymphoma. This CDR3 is CASSVDVGSKNIQYF. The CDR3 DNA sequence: TGTGCCAGCAGCGTAGATGTGGGGTCGAAAAACATTCAGTACTTC.